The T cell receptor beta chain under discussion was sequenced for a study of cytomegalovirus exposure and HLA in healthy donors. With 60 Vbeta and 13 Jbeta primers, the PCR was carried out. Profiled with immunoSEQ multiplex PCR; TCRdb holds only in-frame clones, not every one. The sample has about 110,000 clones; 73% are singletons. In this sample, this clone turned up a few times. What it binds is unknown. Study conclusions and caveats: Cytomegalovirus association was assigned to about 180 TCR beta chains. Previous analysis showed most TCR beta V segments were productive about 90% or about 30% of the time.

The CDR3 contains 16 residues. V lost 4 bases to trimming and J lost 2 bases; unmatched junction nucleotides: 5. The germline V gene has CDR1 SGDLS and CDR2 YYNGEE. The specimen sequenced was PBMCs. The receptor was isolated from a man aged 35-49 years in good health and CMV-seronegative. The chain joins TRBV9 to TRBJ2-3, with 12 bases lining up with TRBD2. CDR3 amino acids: CASSPLAGGSTDTQYF. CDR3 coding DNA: TGTGCCAGCAGCCCACTAGCGGGAGGATCCACAGATACGCAGTATTTT.